This T cell receptor (beta chain) stems from a study of cytomegalovirus exposure and HLA in healthy donors. General study findings and limits: Per a prior analysis, the majority of TCR beta V segments were productive roughly 87% or roughly 30% of the time.

Comment on this clone: Its antigen is still unknown.

In the PCR, 60 Vbeta and 13 Jbeta primers were used. Sequencing was performed with immunoSEQ multiplex PCR; in TCRdb, only in-frame clones are kept and a portion is missing. The repertoire holds some 90,000 clones, 76% seen once, with around 2.8% in the top ten. CDR1 is MNHNS, CDR2 SASEGT, per germline. CDR3 length equals 12 residues. V was trimmed by 3 bases and J by 6 bases, leaving 8 bases between them. The clonotype comes from a man in his forties or fifties in good health and CMV-seronegative. The chain uses TRBV6-1 and TRBJ1-2; TRBD1 might be the D (5 bases). Sequencing input: PBMCs. The CDR3 here is CASSEGGDGYTF. The CDR3 nucleotides are TGTGCCAGCAGTGAGGGGGGGGATGGCTACACCTTC.